These T cell receptor beta chains were read from a single sample in a study of cytomegalovirus exposure and HLA in healthy donors. Profiling relied on immunoSEQ multiplex PCR, and the TCRdb table lists in-frame clones only, not all of them. The repertoire holds about 180,000 clones, 82% seen once, with more than 1.5% in the top ten. Source material: PBMCs. The source is a man aged 35 to 55 in good health and CMV-seronegative. The CDR3 runs from the conserved cysteine through the conserved F or W. A D gene is named only where the DNA matches it firmly. For some rows the clone size is stated as once, few or many, or as a class when expanded; others skip it.

j_call	d_call	v_call	clone_size	cdr3_aa	cdr3_nt
TRBJ2-6	TRBD1	TRBV2	-	CASRVQGAGANVLTF	TGTGCCAGCAGAGTTCAGGGGGCCGGGGCCAACGTCCTGACTTTC
TRBJ2-2	TRBD1	TRBV11-3	-	CASSLGTMDRVANTGELFF	TGTGCCAGCAGCTTAGGTACAATGGACAGGGTCGCGAACACCGGGGAGCTGTTTTTT
TRBJ2-7	-	TRBV27	-	CASSPSGLEQYF	TGTGCCAGCAGTCCCTCCGGACTCGAGCAGTACTTC
TRBJ2-7	TRBD2	TRBV4-1	-	CASSLSSGGAYEQYF	TGCGCCAGCAGCCTGTCTAGCGGGGGGGCCTACGAGCAGTACTTC
TRBJ1-2	-	TRBV7-8	-	CASVPLTDYGYTF	TGTGCCAGCGTCCCGCTGACAGACTATGGCTACACCTTC
TRBJ1-1	TRBD1	TRBV11-1	-	CASTQGTGNTEAFF	TGTGCCAGCACCCAAGGGACAGGGAACACTGAAGCTTTCTTT
TRBJ2-1	TRBD2	TRBV4-1	-	CASSLSYLAGVSNEQFF	TGCGCCAGCAGCCTCAGCTACCTAGCGGGAGTCAGCAATGAGCAGTTCTTC
TRBJ2-7	-	TRBV11-2	-	CASSSGQFYEQYF	TGTGCCAGCAGCTCAGGACAGTTCTACGAGCAGTACTTC
TRBJ2-1	TRBD2	TRBV5-1	-	CASRPAGGYNEQFF	TGCGCCAGCAGGCCAGCGGGGGGATACAATGAGCAGTTCTTC
TRBJ2-1	-	TRBV7-8	few	CASSHSQDEQFF	TGTGCCAGCAGCCATTCGCAGGATGAGCAGTTCTTC
TRBJ2-1	TRBD2	TRBV4-1	-	CASSQKSAGDNEQFF	TGCGCCAGCAGCCAAAAATCCGCGGGGGACAATGAGCAGTTCTTC
TRBJ1-2	-	TRBV28	-	CASSVQIGDYTF	TGTGCCAGCAGTGTCCAGATCGGGGACTACACCTTC
TRBJ2-3	TRBD2	TRBV29-1	-	CSVARTSGATDTQYF	TGCAGCGTGGCAAGGACTAGCGGGGCTACAGATACGCAGTATTTT
TRBJ2-7	-	TRBV5-1	-	CASSLGTVDYEQYF	TGCGCCAGCAGCTTGGGGACAGTTGATTACGAGCAGTACTTC
TRBJ2-2	-	TRBV2	few	CASRRTLTTGELFF	TGTGCCAGCCGGAGGACCCTTACCACCGGGGAGCTGTTTTTT
TRBJ2-5	TRBD2	TRBV5-4	-	CASSMGLAGAVSRKTQYF	TGTGCCAGCAGCATGGGACTAGCGGGGGCCGTATCAAGAAAGACCCAGTACTTC